Following are 18 T cell receptor beta chains from one sample sequenced in a study of CD8+CD57+ T cells in acquired aplastic anemia. Researchers used genomic DNA as the template to profile TCR beta VDJ and CDR3. TCRdb independently ran MiXCR on the reads; one entry per CDR3 protein. Here the sample spans 400,000 to 450,000 distinct CDR3 sequences, roughly 64% being singletons. Sequencing was performed on sorted CD4+, CD8+, or CD8+CD57+ T cells (not recorded which) from PBMCs. Receptors originate from a human donor in good health, serving as a control.

Regarding this clonotype: Relative to the germline gene, one junction end is altered; a read error may explain this. The chain couples TRBV2 to TRBJ2-7; TRBD2 agrees at 7 bases. This CDR3 region has 13 residues. Germline V lookup: CDR1 SNHLY, CDR2 FYNNEI. The CDR3 loop is CASSREAEGEQHF. In nucleotides, the CDR3 is TGTGCCAGCAGCCGGGAGGCAGAGGGCGAGCAGCACTTC.

The rearrangement joins TRBV9 to TRBJ1-1, with 12 bases fitting TRBD1. Germline lookup yields CDR1 SGDLS and CDR2 YYNGEE. The J segment lost 6 bases and the V segment lost 0 bases, leaving 6 bases of the junction unmatched. This CDR3 comprises 16 residues. The DNA of the CDR3 is TGTGCCAGCAGCGTAGAAGGGACAGGGGGCTCGGCTGAAGCTTTCTTT. This codes for CASSVEGTGGSAEAFF.

This clonotype showed up just once. The CDR3 region has the DNA TGTGCCAGCAGTGACTGGACGGTCAACTATGGCTACACCTTC. Its translation is CASSDWTVNYGYTF. This chain uses TRBV25-1 with TRBJ1-2, with D unresolved. Trimming removed 3 bases at V and 2 bases at J, with 10 bases between. Germline V gene lookup returns CDR1 MGHDK and CDR2 SYGVNS. The CDR3 runs 14 residues.

At least ten counts were recorded for this clonotype. J is TRBJ2-3 and V is TRBV4-1; 8 bases are shared with TRBD1. V gave up 0 bases and J gave up 5 bases; unmatched junction bases: 4. CDR1 MGHRA and CDR2 YSYEKL come from the germline V gene. The CDR3 contains 15 residues. The chain's CDR3 is CASSQDQGARDTQYF. In nucleotides, the CDR3 is TGCGCCAGCAGCCAAGATCAGGGGGCTAGAGATACGCAGTATTTT.

This chain links TRBV10-3 with TRBJ2-7; 7 bases map to TRBD2. Looked up from germline, CDR1 is ENHRY and CDR2 is SYGVKD. Trimming took 11 bases from V and 2 from J; bases not matched to a gene: 9. This CDR3 region has 13 residues. The CDR3 nucleotides read TGTGCCGTCGATCCCGGGACTACCTACGAGCAGTACTTC. It yields the protein CAVDPGTTYEQYF.

The CDR3 reads CASSLTGQVGPVAQHF. The CDR3 DNA follows: TGTGCCAGCAGCCTAACGGGACAGGTGGGCCCCGTGGCCCAGCATTTT. The V gene is TRBV12-3 or TRBV12-4, the J gene TRBJ1-5; 8 nucleotides match TRBD1. V dropped 6 bases and J dropped 11; count of bases not matched to a gene: 18. The CDR3 runs 16 residues.

Points on this clonotype: The conserved final phenylalanine or tryptophan is absent from the CDR3, which likely points to a read error. The limits of the CDR3 on the DNA are not certain, so only TCRdb's listed CDR3 is given. This rearrangement joins TRBV7-9 to TRBJ1-5; the table's D call, TRBD1, has no DNA check behind it. The CDR3 length is 13 residues, termini included. Germline CDR1 reads SEHNR; CDR2 reads FQNEAQ (reference sequence). The chain's CDR3 is CASTLATGFDGHG.

This chain connects TRBV5-1 to TRBJ2-3; 11 bases are a match to TRBD2. V lost 4 bases to trimming and J lost 5 bases; unmatched junction nucleotides: 6. CDR3 length equals 15 residues. CDR1 is SGHRS, CDR2 YFSETQ, per germline. The CDR3 loop reads CASSEGLAAIDTQYF. CDR3 in DNA: TGCGCCAGCAGCGAGGGACTAGCGGCCATAGATACGCAGTATTTT.

A remark on this clonotype: Possible read error: a much larger clone is one base away. This chain uses TRBV6-1 with TRBJ1-2; tentative D call: TRBD1 (5 bases). Germline V CDR1 and CDR2: MNHNS, SASEGT. The V and J ends lost 2 bases and 8 bases respectively, with 9 bases between them. This CDR3 comprises 12 residues. CDR3: CASSESGTGYTF. For the CDR3, the DNA is TGTGCCAGCAGTGAAAGTGGGACCGGCTACACCTTC.

The genes are TRBV7-2 and TRBJ2-5; D might be TRBD2 (6 bases). The V end lost 5 bases, the J end lost 0 bases, and 16 bases lay between the germline ends. There are 16 residues in the CDR3. From germline, CDR1 is SGHTA and CDR2 FQGNSA. CDR3 in amino acids: CASSPLGLDYQETQYF. Here the CDR3 DNA reads TGTGCCAGCAGCCCCTTGGGACTCGATTACCAAGAGACCCAGTACTTC. The whole variable domain, filled in from reference TRBV7-2 and TRBJ2-5, reads GAGVSQSPSNKVTEKGKDVELRCDPISGHTALYWYRQSLGQGLEFLIYFQGNSAPDKSGLPSDRFSAERTGGSVSTLTIQRTQQEDSAVYLCASSPLGLDYQETQYFGPGTRLLVL.

The chain links TRBV25-1 to TRBJ1-2; 8 nucleotides line up with TRBD1. CDR3 size: 14 residues. Germline assignment: CDR1 MGHDK and CDR2 SYGVNS. The junction had 6 bases not matched to a gene; V was cut back by 7 bases and J by 2 bases. CDR3: CASKKTGDNYGYTF. The CDR3 DNA sequence: TGTGCCAGCAAAAAGACAGGGGACAACTATGGCTACACCTTC.

This clonotype was observed a few times. This chain joins TRBV10-2 and TRBJ1-6; the match to TRBD1 covers 8 bases. Germline V gene data show CDR1 as WSHSY and CDR2 as SAAADI. This CDR3 comprises 13 residues. With V trimmed by 6 bases and J by 5 bases, 0 bases remained unmatched. CDR3 sequence (DNA): TGCGCCAGCAGGGGACAGGATAATTCACCCCTCCACTTT. The encoded protein is CASRGQDNSPLHF.

The chain is built from TRBV19 and TRBJ1-2; D remains ambiguous. The germline V and J ends were trimmed by 2 bases and 11 bases, with 24 bases remaining between them. The length of the CDR3 is 16 residues. Germline-derived CDR1 and CDR2 are LNHDA and SQIVND (reference sequence). The CDR3 reads CASSIIGSGTSPGYTF. CDR3 DNA: TGTGCCAGTAGTATAATTGGTTCGGGTACATCCCCAGGTTACACCTTC.

At least ten counts were recorded for this clonotype. The V gene is TRBV12-3 or TRBV12-4, the J gene TRBJ1-1; the D is unclear. The V and J ends lost 3 bases and 3 bases respectively, with 8 bases between them. CDR3 length equals 13 residues. CDR3 sequence: CASSFQADTEAFF. Here the CDR3 DNA reads TGTGCCAGCAGTTTCCAGGCAGACACTGAAGCTTTCTTT.

The V and J genes are TRBV7-2 and TRBJ2-2; D uncertain. V was trimmed by 3 bases and J by 1 base, leaving 9 bases between them. CDR1 is SGHTA, CDR2 FQGNSA, per germline. The CDR3 spans 15 residues. The CDR3 sequence is CASSLIAGNTGELFF. For the CDR3, the DNA is TGTGCCAGCAGCTTGATCGCAGGGAACACCGGGGAGCTGTTTTTT.

This chain joins TRBV11-2 and TRBJ1-1; D not resolved. The CDR3 spans 15 residues. Germline CDR1 is SGHAT and CDR2 is FQNNGV. The ends were cut back, 5 bases at V and 3 bases at J, with 16 bases in the middle. CDR3 loop: CASSLVEGGDTEAFF. The CDR3, as DNA: TGTGCCAGCAGCCTGGTCGAGGGCGGGGACACTGAAGCTTTCTTT.

The chain uses TRBV24-1 and TRBJ1-5; TRBD1 might be the D (5 bases). Germline CDR1 is KGHDR and CDR2 is SFDVKD. V was cut by 11 bases and J by 5 bases, with 18 bases left in between. The CDR3 has 14 amino acids. The CDR3 sequence is CASGSRGGDQPQHF. The CDR3 DNA is TGTGCCAGCGGTTCCCGGGGGGGGGATCAGCCCCAGCATTTT.

This clonotype was seen a handful of times. The genes are TRBV10-3 and TRBJ1-2; the D is unclear. Germline V lookup: CDR1 ENHRY, CDR2 SYGVKD. The CDR3 is made up of 13 amino acids. V gave up 10 bases and J gave up 1 base, with 13 bases separating them. The CDR3 nucleotides are TGTGCCAGTAGTGCCGGAGATAACTATGGCTACACCTTC. Amino acid sequence: CASSAGDNYGYTF.